This T cell receptor beta chain was identified in a study of molecular identifiers for immune sequencing clone quantification. Study results and caveats: Clones above 20 RNA copies held over 99% of effector molecules, under 1% in naive cells.

Investigators produced naive CD8 libraries from roughly 20,000 to 1,000,000 sorted cells, drawing on 10%, 30% or 50% RNA. Library preparation followed earlier protocols using designated TCR primers. In TCRdb, the PCR reads were re-called with MiXCR into one record per CDR3 protein. Of over 550,000 distinct CDR3 sequences in the sample, 25% were seen once. This clonotype was seen ten or more times. Antigen unknown. The V and J ends lost 3 bases and 7 bases, in that order; junction bases with no gene match: 7. Looked up from germline, CDR1 is MGHRA and CDR2 is YSYEKL. CDR3 length: 14 amino acids. The genes are TRBV4-1 and TRBJ2-7; the match to TRBD1 covers 9 bases. The sequencing sample was made of naive CD8+ T cells from blood, with Jurkat cell RNA spiked in. The subset: FACS-sorted CD8+CD4-CCR7+CD45RA+ naive T cells. The clonotype was recovered from a human donor in good health. Some libraries in this study had Jurkat cell RNA spiked in. As DNA, the CDR3 is TGCGCCAGCAGCCAGGACAGGGGAGGGCTTGAGCAGTACTTC. Translation: CASSQDRGGLEQYF.